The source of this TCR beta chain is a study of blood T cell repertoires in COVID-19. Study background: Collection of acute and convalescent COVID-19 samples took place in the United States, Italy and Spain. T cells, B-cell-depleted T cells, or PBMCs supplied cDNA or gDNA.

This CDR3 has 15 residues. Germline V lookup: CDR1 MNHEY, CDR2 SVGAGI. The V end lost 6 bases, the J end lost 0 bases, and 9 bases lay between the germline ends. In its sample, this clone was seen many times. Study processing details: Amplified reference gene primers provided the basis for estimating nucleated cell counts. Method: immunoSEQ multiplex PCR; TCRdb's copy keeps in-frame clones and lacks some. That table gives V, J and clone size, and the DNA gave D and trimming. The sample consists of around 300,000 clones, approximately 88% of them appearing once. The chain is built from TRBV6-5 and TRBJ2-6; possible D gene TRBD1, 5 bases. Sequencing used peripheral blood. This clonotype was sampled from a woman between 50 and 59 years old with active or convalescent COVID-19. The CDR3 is CASRGHSSGANVLTF. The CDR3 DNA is TGTGCCAGCAGGGGGCATAGCTCTGGGGCCAACGTCCTGACTTTC.